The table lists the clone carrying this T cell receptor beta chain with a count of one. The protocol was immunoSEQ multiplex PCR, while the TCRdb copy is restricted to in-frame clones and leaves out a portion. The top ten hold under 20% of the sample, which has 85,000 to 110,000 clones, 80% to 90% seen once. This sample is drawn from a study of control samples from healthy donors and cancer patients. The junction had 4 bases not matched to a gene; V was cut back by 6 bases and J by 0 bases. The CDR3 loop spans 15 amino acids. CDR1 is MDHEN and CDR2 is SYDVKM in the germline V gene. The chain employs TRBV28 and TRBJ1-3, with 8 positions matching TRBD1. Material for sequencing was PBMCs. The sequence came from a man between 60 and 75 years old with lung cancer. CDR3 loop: CASSETGGSGNTIYF. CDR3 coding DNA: TGTGCCAGCAGCGAAACAGGGGGCTCTGGAAACACCATATATTTT.